The sample holds a few counts of the clone carrying this T cell receptor beta chain. What it binds is unknown. Germline CDR1 SGHDN, CDR2 FVKESK. The germline V and J ends were trimmed by 5 bases and 0 bases, with 17 bases remaining between them. CDR3 length: 17 residues. The record originates from a study of beta chain features in type 1 diabetes. Study-level results: Sampled from patients, naive, central memory and Treg TCRB repertoires appeared more similar than those sampled from healthy donors.

Expressed TCRB transcripts were sequenced because the isolated RNA had all been reverse transcribed beforehand. Generated by immunoSEQ multiplex PCR, the TCRdb table keeps only in-frame clones and is missing some. The sample lists over 700,000 clones; around a sixth were seen once. This clonotype was sampled from a woman aged 18-29 years in good health. V gene TRBV14 combines with J gene TRBJ2-1; D gene ambiguous. Sample: naive CD4+ T cells from blood. The CDR3 region is CASSSHPGSSSYNEQFF. For the CDR3, the DNA is TGTGCCAGCAGCTCACACCCCGGATCGAGCTCCTACAATGAGCAGTTCTTC. Drawing the rest from reference TRBV14 and TRBJ2-1, the complete variable domain is EAGVTQFPSHSVIEKGQTVTLRCDPISGHDNLYWYRRVMGKEIKFLLHFVKESKQDESGMPNNRFLAERTGGTYSTLKVQPAELEDSGVYFCASSSHPGSSSYNEQFFGPGTRLTVL.